The subject of this entry is one T cell receptor beta chain. Assay: immunoSEQ multiplex PCR; the TCRdb copy retains only in-frame clones and omits some. Of around 50,000 clones listed, around 90% are singletons. Between the trimmed V and J ends, which lost 3 bases and 4 bases, there was a span of 12 bases. CDR3 length: 14 residues. Germline CDR1 is ENHRY and CDR2 is SYGVKD. This entry is derived from a study of control samples from healthy donors and cancer patients. The TCR comes from a man younger than 45 with colorectal cancer. The chain links TRBV10-3 to TRBJ1-1; D might be TRBD1 (6 bases). The sequenced sample was PBMCs. CDR3 loop: CAISEGGGPTEAFF. In DNA form, the CDR3 reads TGTGCCATCAGTGAAGGGGGGGGGCCCACTGAAGCTTTCTTT.